These T cell receptor beta chains were read from a single sample in a study of early T cells in non-severe SARS-CoV-2 infection. Using its own MiXCR run on the 5' RACE reads, TCRdb lists one record per CDR3 protein. The table has 95,000 to 120,000 distinct CDR3 sequences, around 10% seen once. Sequencing input: whole blood. The receptor source for this set is an adult who was a healthcare worker with PCR-confirmed SARS-CoV-2 infection or an uninfected control (not recorded which). Both conserved end residues are part of each CDR3. Each record gives: D gene, J gene, clone size, V gene, CDR3 protein, CDR3 DNA. The D gene is left open where the match is weak. Clone size is stated in some rows and not others, as once, few, many or a class when expanded.

D gene: TRBD1
J gene: TRBJ2-1
clone size: .
V gene: TRBV11-3
CDR3 protein: CASSLVRTGVFTDDEQFF
CDR3 DNA: TGTGCCAGCAGCTTAGTGCGGACAGGGGTTTTTACCGACGATGAGCAGTTCTTC

D gene: TRBD1
J gene: TRBJ1-2
clone size: .
V gene: TRBV10-3
CDR3 protein: CAISLDRVARGYTF
CDR3 DNA: TGTGCCATCAGTTTAGACAGGGTGGCACGTGGCTACACCTTC

D gene: .
J gene: TRBJ2-5
clone size: .
V gene: TRBV2
CDR3 protein: CASNNKGSGGETQYF
CDR3 DNA: TGTGCCAGCAATAACAAGGGGTCCGGGGGAGAGACCCAGTACTTC

D gene: .
J gene: TRBJ1-5
clone size: many
V gene: TRBV6-4
CDR3 protein: CASSDSGNQPQHF
CDR3 DNA: TGTGCCAGCAGTGACAGCGGCAATCAGCCCCAGCATTTT

D gene: TRBD2
J gene: TRBJ2-1
clone size: .
V gene: TRBV24-1
CDR3 protein: CATSDWASGTVDEQFF
CDR3 DNA: TGTGCCACCAGTGATTGGGCTAGCGGAACCGTCGATGAGCAGTTCTTC

D gene: .
J gene: TRBJ2-7
clone size: few
V gene: TRBV6-2/TRBV6-3
CDR3 protein: CASSYAAVLTPYEQYF
CDR3 DNA: TGTGCCAGCAGTTACGCAGCGGTTCTTACCCCCTACGAGCAGTACTTC

D gene: TRBD2
J gene: TRBJ2-1
clone size: few
V gene: TRBV7-9
CDR3 protein: CASSLGTSGSNEQFF
CDR3 DNA: TGTGCCAGCAGCTTGGGGACTAGCGGGAGCAATGAGCAGTTCTTC

D gene: .
J gene: TRBJ1-1
clone size: many
V gene: TRBV28
CDR3 protein: CAGSGPNTEAFF
CDR3 DNA: TGTGCCGGGTCAGGGCCGAACACTGAAGCTTTCTTT

D gene: TRBD1
J gene: TRBJ2-6
clone size: .
V gene: TRBV29-1
CDR3 protein: CSVTGGQAGANVLTF
CDR3 DNA: TGCAGCGTCACAGGGGGCCAAGCTGGGGCCAACGTCCTGACTTTC

D gene: TRBD1
J gene: TRBJ2-5
clone size: few
V gene: TRBV19
CDR3 protein: CASSRGQNQETQYF
CDR3 DNA: TGTGCCAGTAGCCGGGGACAGAACCAAGAGACCCAGTACTTC

D gene: TRBD2
J gene: TRBJ2-1
clone size: medium-sized
V gene: TRBV13
CDR3 protein: CASSSRLASYEQFF
CDR3 DNA: TGTGCCAGCAGCTCCAGACTAGCTTCGTATGAGCAGTTCTTC

D gene: TRBD1
J gene: TRBJ1-1
clone size: few
V gene: TRBV7-8
CDR3 protein: CASSLRTGVMTEAFF
CDR3 DNA: TGTGCCAGCAGCCTGCGGACAGGGGTGATGACTGAAGCTTTCTTT

D gene: .
J gene: TRBJ2-7
clone size: many
V gene: TRBV7-7
CDR3 protein: CASSLQRGINYEQYF
CDR3 DNA: TGTGCTAGCAGCTTACAACGCGGGATCAACTACGAGCAGTACTTC

D gene: TRBD1
J gene: TRBJ2-2
clone size: few
V gene: TRBV12-3/TRBV12-4
CDR3 protein: CASSFFRPGQGVSGGELFF
CDR3 DNA: TGTGCCAGCAGTTTTTTCCGTCCGGGACAGGGGGTTAGTGGCGGGGAGCTGTTTTTT

D gene: .
J gene: TRBJ2-7
clone size: .
V gene: TRBV30
CDR3 protein: CAWSSPGVQYF
CDR3 DNA: TGTGCCTGGAGTTCACCTGGGGTGCAGTACTTC

D gene: .
J gene: TRBJ2-2
clone size: .
V gene: TRBV23-1
CDR3 protein: CASSPTRTLPKVPHTGELFF
CDR3 DNA: TGCGCCAGCAGTCCGACAAGAACCCTACCGAAAGTCCCCCACACCGGGGAGCTGTTTTTT

D gene: TRBD2
J gene: TRBJ2-3
clone size: many
V gene: TRBV12-3/TRBV12-4
CDR3 protein: CASSLRAGRADTQYF
CDR3 DNA: TGTGCCAGCAGTCTGCGGGCAGGGAGGGCAGATACGCAGTATTTT

D gene: .
J gene: TRBJ2-3
clone size: .
V gene: TRBV5-6
CDR3 protein: CASSSGGVRAYF
CDR3 DNA: TGTGCCAGCAGCTCGGGCGGGGTCCGAGCGTATTTT

D gene: .
J gene: TRBJ2-5
clone size: .
V gene: TRBV6-5
CDR3 protein: CASSSRGGLEETQYF
CDR3 DNA: TGTGCCAGCAGTTCCCGAGGAGGCCTTGAGGAGACCCAGTACTTC

D gene: TRBD1
J gene: TRBJ1-2
clone size: many
V gene: TRBV7-8
CDR3 protein: CASSLGGQGSGYGYTF
CDR3 DNA: TGTGCCAGCAGCTTAGGGGGACAGGGGTCGGGCTATGGCTACACCTTC

D gene: TRBD1
J gene: TRBJ2-3
clone size: many
V gene: TRBV20-1
CDR3 protein: CSARDRGRSDTQYF
CDR3 DNA: TGCAGTGCTAGGGACAGGGGGCGCTCAGATACGCAGTATTTT

D gene: .
J gene: TRBJ2-7
clone size: many
V gene: TRBV11-2
CDR3 protein: CASSPTSPYEQYF
CDR3 DNA: TGTGCCAGCAGCCCGACTAGTCCCTACGAGCAGTACTTC

D gene: .
J gene: TRBJ1-3
clone size: many
V gene: TRBV13
CDR3 protein: CASSLGRGFSGNTIYF
CDR3 DNA: TGTGCCAGCAGCTTAGGCCGAGGCTTCTCTGGAAACACCATATATTTT

D gene: TRBD1
J gene: TRBJ1-1
clone size: .
V gene: TRBV29-1
CDR3 protein: CSVGQGALNTEAFF
CDR3 DNA: TGCAGCGTTGGACAGGGGGCTTTGAACACTGAAGCTTTCTTT

D gene: TRBD1
J gene: TRBJ2-3
clone size: .
V gene: TRBV29-1
CDR3 protein: CSVGVRQGTYTDTQYF
CDR3 DNA: TGCAGCGTTGGGGTTAGACAGGGGACTTACACAGATACGCAGTATTTT

D gene: .
J gene: TRBJ2-1
clone size: few
V gene: TRBV28
CDR3 protein: CASSLGIGGRLNEQFF
CDR3 DNA: TGTGCCAGCAGTTTAGGCATAGGAGGGAGGCTCAATGAGCAGTTCTTC

D gene: TRBD1
J gene: TRBJ1-1
clone size: many
V gene: TRBV30
CDR3 protein: CAWRGDRVGTEAFF
CDR3 DNA: TGTGCCTGGAGGGGTGACAGGGTCGGTACTGAAGCTTTCTTT

D gene: .
J gene: TRBJ1-1
clone size: few
V gene: TRBV7-9
CDR3 protein: CASSLFTGTEAFF
CDR3 DNA: TGTGCCAGCAGCTTATTTACGGGGACTGAAGCTTTCTTT

D gene: .
J gene: TRBJ1-3
clone size: .
V gene: TRBV29-1
CDR3 protein: CSATGPSGNTIYF
CDR3 DNA: TGCAGCGCCACAGGTCCCTCTGGAAACACCATATATTTT

D gene: .
J gene: TRBJ2-7
clone size: few
V gene: TRBV30
CDR3 protein: CAWSRARSGEQYF
CDR3 DNA: TGTGCCTGGAGTCGGGCGAGGTCGGGGGAGCAGTACTTC

D gene: .
J gene: TRBJ2-1
clone size: .
V gene: TRBV28
CDR3 protein: CASSHGTRGIDEQFF
CDR3 DNA: TGTGCCAGCAGCCACGGGACCAGGGGAATCGATGAGCAGTTCTTC

D gene: .
J gene: TRBJ1-2
clone size: .
V gene: TRBV3-1
CDR3 protein: CASSQDLGGYGYTF
CDR3 DNA: TGTGCCAGCAGCCAAGATCTGGGGGGCTATGGCTACACCTTC

D gene: .
J gene: TRBJ2-1
clone size: many
V gene: TRBV10-3
CDR3 protein: CAISGSNEQFF
CDR3 DNA: TGTGCCATCAGTGGCAGCAATGAGCAGTTCTTC

D gene: .
J gene: TRBJ2-7
clone size: few
V gene: TRBV12-3/TRBV12-4
CDR3 protein: CASRGGKNYEQYF
CDR3 DNA: TGTGCCAGCAGGGGAGGAAAGAACTACGAGCAGTACTTC

D gene: .
J gene: TRBJ1-2
clone size: .
V gene: TRBV30
CDR3 protein: CAWSVWQKNGYTF
CDR3 DNA: TGTGCCTGGAGTGTATGGCAGAAAAATGGCTACACCTTC

D gene: TRBD2
J gene: TRBJ2-7
clone size: many
V gene: TRBV5-5
CDR3 protein: CASGRTSGSHEQYF
CDR3 DNA: TGTGCCAGCGGACGGACTAGCGGGAGCCACGAGCAGTACTTC

D gene: .
J gene: TRBJ2-7
clone size: many
V gene: TRBV3-1
CDR3 protein: CASSYRDQQYF
CDR3 DNA: TGTGCCAGCAGCTACCGGGACCAGCAGTACTTC

D gene: TRBD2
J gene: TRBJ2-3
clone size: few
V gene: TRBV7-9
CDR3 protein: CASNPPGLASDTQYF
CDR3 DNA: TGTGCCAGCAACCCCCCGGGACTAGCCTCCGATACGCAGTATTTT

D gene: TRBD2
J gene: TRBJ2-7
clone size: many
V gene: TRBV9
CDR3 protein: CASSASGSGISYEQYF
CDR3 DNA: TGTGCCAGCAGCGCCAGTGGTAGCGGGATATCCTACGAGCAGTACTTC

D gene: .
J gene: TRBJ1-1
clone size: .
V gene: TRBV9
CDR3 protein: CASSVVVGGRTEAFF
CDR3 DNA: TGTGCCAGCAGCGTAGTGGTTGGGGGGCGCACTGAAGCTTTCTTT

D gene: .
J gene: TRBJ2-2
clone size: many
V gene: TRBV27
CDR3 protein: CASSLGRYTGELFF
CDR3 DNA: TGTGCCAGCAGTTTGGGCAGATACACCGGGGAGCTGTTTTTT

D gene: TRBD2
J gene: TRBJ2-3
clone size: many
V gene: TRBV20-1
CDR3 protein: CSAPGLAERGDTQYF
CDR3 DNA: TGCAGTGCGCCGGGACTAGCTGAACGGGGGGATACGCAGTATTTT

D gene: .
J gene: TRBJ1-1
clone size: many
V gene: TRBV28
CDR3 protein: CASSLRVAVNTEAFF
CDR3 DNA: TGTGCCAGCAGTTTAAGGGTGGCAGTGAACACTGAAGCTTTCTTT

D gene: .
J gene: TRBJ2-7
clone size: .
V gene: TRBV2
CDR3 protein: CASSEAGYGAYEQYF
CDR3 DNA: TGTGCCAGCAGTGAAGCGGGGTATGGGGCCTACGAGCAGTACTTC

D gene: .
J gene: TRBJ1-5
clone size: .
V gene: TRBV10-3
CDR3 protein: CAISDGINQPQHF
CDR3 DNA: TGTGCCATCAGTGATGGGATCAATCAGCCCCAGCATTTT

D gene: .
J gene: TRBJ2-1
clone size: .
V gene: TRBV7-8
CDR3 protein: CASSPRPEGEQFF
CDR3 DNA: TGTGCCAGCAGCCCTCGGCCTGAGGGTGAGCAGTTCTTC

D gene: TRBD2
J gene: TRBJ2-1
clone size: many
V gene: TRBV6-2/TRBV6-3
CDR3 protein: CASSRAGGSYNEQFF
CDR3 DNA: TGTGCCAGCAGCCGAGCGGGAGGGTCCTACAATGAGCAGTTCTTC

D gene: TRBD1
J gene: TRBJ2-1
clone size: .
V gene: TRBV19
CDR3 protein: CASRIQGDEQFF
CDR3 DNA: TGTGCCAGTAGGATTCAGGGGGATGAGCAGTTCTTC

D gene: .
J gene: TRBJ2-7
clone size: many
V gene: TRBV11-2
CDR3 protein: CASSPVPSRSYEQYF
CDR3 DNA: TGTGCCAGCAGCCCCGTCCCTAGCCGGTCCTACGAGCAGTACTTC

D gene: TRBD2
J gene: TRBJ2-5
clone size: many
V gene: TRBV7-9
CDR3 protein: CASSPWTSGGKETQYF
CDR3 DNA: TGTGCCAGCAGCCCCTGGACTAGCGGGGGGAAAGAGACCCAGTACTTC

D gene: TRBD1
J gene: TRBJ2-4
clone size: many
V gene: TRBV29-1
CDR3 protein: CSVEGTGSIQYF
CDR3 DNA: TGCAGCGTTGAAGGGACAGGGAGCATTCAGTACTTC

D gene: TRBD2
J gene: TRBJ2-2
clone size: .
V gene: TRBV2
CDR3 protein: CASSSGLAGYTGELFF
CDR3 DNA: TGTGCCAGCAGTTCCGGACTAGCGGGGTACACCGGGGAGCTGTTTTTT

D gene: TRBD1
J gene: TRBJ2-7
clone size: .
V gene: TRBV10-3
CDR3 protein: CAISEPGQGTYEQYF
CDR3 DNA: TGTGCCATCAGTGAGCCGGGACAGGGGACCTACGAGCAGTACTTC

D gene: TRBD2
J gene: TRBJ2-2
clone size: many
V gene: TRBV11-3
CDR3 protein: CASSLLAGAQNTGELFF
CDR3 DNA: TGTGCCAGCAGCTTACTAGCGGGGGCCCAGAACACCGGGGAGCTGTTTTTT

D gene: .
J gene: TRBJ1-1
clone size: .
V gene: TRBV18
CDR3 protein: CASSPSLVENTEAFF
CDR3 DNA: TGTGCCAGCTCACCAAGTTTGGTAGAGAACACTGAAGCTTTCTTT

D gene: TRBD2
J gene: TRBJ2-5
clone size: few
V gene: TRBV5-5
CDR3 protein: CASSSTSGSRETQYF
CDR3 DNA: TGTGCCAGCAGCTCCACTAGCGGGAGTAGGGAGACCCAGTACTTC

D gene: TRBD1
J gene: TRBJ1-2
clone size: few
V gene: TRBV19
CDR3 protein: CASSMARTGRGDVGTF
CDR3 DNA: TGTGCCAGTAGTATGGCAAGGACAGGTCGAGGGGATGTTGGGACCTTC